This T cell receptor beta chain was identified in a study of regulatory dendritic cells for organ transplantation. Allogeneic regulatory or mature dendritic cells were co-cultured for approximately 5 days with CFSE-labeled sorted T cells at 1:10. Repertoires were generated with immunoSEQ multiplex PCR, while TCRdb's copy carries only in-frame clones and drops some. The table shows 9,500 to 12,000 clones, with 85% to 90% occurring only once. CDR3 length: 15 residues. The V end lost 5 bases, the J end lost 3 bases, and 16 bases lay between the germline ends. From germline, CDR1 is SGHVS and CDR2 FQNEAQ. With regard to this clone: Its target is unknown.

The J gene is TRBJ1-1, the V gene TRBV7-8, with D unresolved. Source material: naive CD8+ T cells from blood cultured with dendritic cells. Subset meaning: CD45RA+ naive T cells. The TCR sequence derives from a human donor in good health. The CDR3 nucleotides read TGTGCCAGCAGCCCGCCATCGGGGAGGGACACTGAAGCTTTCTTT. Amino acids: CASSPPSGRDTEAFF.